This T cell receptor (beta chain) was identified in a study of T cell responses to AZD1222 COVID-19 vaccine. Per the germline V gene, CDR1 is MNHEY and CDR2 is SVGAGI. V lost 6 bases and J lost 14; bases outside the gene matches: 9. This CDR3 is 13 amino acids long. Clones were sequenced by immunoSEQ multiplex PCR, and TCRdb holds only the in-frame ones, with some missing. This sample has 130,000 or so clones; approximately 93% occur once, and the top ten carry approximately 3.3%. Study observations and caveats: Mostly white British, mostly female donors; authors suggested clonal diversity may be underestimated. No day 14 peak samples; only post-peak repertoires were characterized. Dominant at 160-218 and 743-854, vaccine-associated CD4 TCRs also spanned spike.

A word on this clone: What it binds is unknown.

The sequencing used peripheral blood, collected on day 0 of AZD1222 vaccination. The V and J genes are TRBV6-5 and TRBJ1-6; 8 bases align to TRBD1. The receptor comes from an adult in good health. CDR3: CASRWTGSPTLHF. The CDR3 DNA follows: TGTGCCAGCAGGTGGACAGGGAGTCCCACCCTCCACTTT.